This entry lists 18 T cell receptor beta chains sequenced from one sample in a study of OX40 agonist ivuxolimab in advanced cancers. Repertoires were generated with immunoSEQ multiplex PCR, while TCRdb's copy carries only in-frame clones and drops some. This table holds more than 55,000 clones, roughly 89% found once. The material was CD4+ or CD8+ T cells sorted from blood, obtained in a trial of the OX40 agonist ivuxolimab. These receptors came from an adult with an advanced solid tumor such as melanoma, head and neck, liver or kidney cancer.

The V call is TRBV2, the J call TRBJ2-2; tentative D call: TRBD2 (7 bases). The CDR3 totals 14 residues. V was pared by 6 bases and J by 1 base, with 9 bases between. Per germline, CDR1 SNHLY and CDR2 FYNNEI. CDR3 sequence (DNA): TGTGCCAGCAGGCGGGGGCAGAACACCGGGGAGCTGTTTTTT. This translates into CASRRGQNTGELFF. The whole variable domain, filled in from reference TRBV2 and TRBJ2-2, reads EPEVTQTPSHQVTQMGQEVILRCVPISNHLYFYWYRQILGQKVEFLVSFYNNEISEKSEIFDDQFSVERPDGSNFTLKIRSTKLEDSAMYFCASRRGQNTGELFFGEGSRLTVL.

The CDR3 DNA sequence: TGCGCCAGCAGCCAAGGAACCAACCCTTACTCCTATGGCTACACCTTC. Protein sequence: CASSQGTNPYSYGYTF. The chain is built from TRBV4-3 and TRBJ1-2, with D uncertain. Trimming removed 1 base from V and 4 bases from J, with 16 bases in between. The CDR3 covers 16 residues. The germline gives CDR1 LGHNA, CDR2 YSLEER.

In DNA form, the CDR3 reads TGTGCCAGCTCACCAGTCCTGAACACTGAAGCTTTCTTT. It yields the protein CASSPVLNTEAFF. This chain joins TRBV18 and TRBJ1-1; no reliable D call. Deletions cut 2 bases from V and 0 bases from J, with 4 bases between. The CDR3 loop spans 13 amino acids. Germline V gene data show CDR1 as KGHSH and CDR2 as LQKENI. Looking up the rest from reference TRBV18 and TRBJ1-1 gives the full variable domain: NAGVMQNPRHLVRRRGQEARLRCSPMKGHSHVYWYRQLPEEGLKFMVYLQKENIIDESGMPKERFSAEFPKEGPSILRIQQVVRGDSAAYFCASSPVLNTEAFFGQGTRLTVV.

The chain combines TRBV27 with TRBJ2-1, with 8 bases fitting TRBD2. This CDR3 comprises 13 residues. The V gene's germline CDR1 is MNHEY and CDR2 SMNVEV (reference sequence). After removal of 6 bases from V and 6 bases from J, the junction contained 4 bases not matched to a gene. CDR3: CASRERGRNEQFF. CDR3 coding DNA: TGTGCCAGCAGGGAGCGGGGGCGCAATGAGCAGTTCTTC.

The V gene is TRBV2, the J gene TRBJ1-6, with no clear D. The CDR3 has 14 residues. V was shortened by 7 bases and J by 8 bases, with 15 bases between the two germline ends. Germline V gene data show CDR1 as SNHLY and CDR2 as FYNNEI. CDR3 sequence reads: CASTPGGVDSPLHF. CDR3 DNA sequence: TGTGCCAGCACCCCCGGCGGGGTGGATTCACCCCTCCACTTT.

The chain employs TRBV6-1 and TRBJ1-3; 12 bases are a match to TRBD1. The CDR3 contains 15 residues. The J segment lost 4 bases and the V segment lost 4 bases, leaving 2 bases of the junction unmatched. From germline, CDR1 is MNHNS and CDR2 SASEGT. The CDR3: CASSGGTGGGNTIYF. In DNA form, the CDR3 reads TGTGCCAGCAGTGGGGGGACAGGGGGCGGAAACACCATATATTTT.

The chain carries TRBV30 and TRBJ1-2; D is unresolved. Germline V lookup: CDR1 GTSNPN, CDR2 SVGIG (reference sequence). This CDR3 spans 12 amino acids. Trimming took off 2 bases at V and 7 bases at J, with 11 bases between the two ends. The CDR3 is CAWSLERSGYTF. DNA for the CDR3: TGTGCCTGGAGTTTAGAACGGAGTGGCTACACCTTC.

There are a few counts of this clone. The rearrangement uses TRBV20-1 and TRBJ2-5; D is possibly TRBD1 (5 bases). V lost 7 bases to trimming and J lost 5 bases, with 11 bases between them. The germline gives CDR1 DFQATT, CDR2 SNEGSKA (reference sequence). CDR3 length equals 11 residues. CDR3 DNA: TGCAGTGGGGGTTGGGGCGAGACCCAGTACTTC. It specifies CSGGWGETQYF.

CDR3 DNA sequence: TGTGCCAGCAGCCCCGAATACACAGGGTTTGCCTATGGCTACACCTTC. Translating it yields CASSPEYTGFAYGYTF. The chain has TRBV7-9 and TRBJ1-2; D is possibly TRBD1 (6 bases). Germline V lookup: CDR1 SEHNR, CDR2 FQNEAQ (reference sequence). V was trimmed by 5 bases and J by 4 bases, leaving 20 bases between them. The CDR3 covers 16 residues.

This chain links TRBV9 with TRBJ2-7, with a tentative D call TRBD1 (5 bases). Germline V lookup: CDR1 SGDLS, CDR2 YYNGEE. V lost 4 bases and J 6 bases, leaving 20 bases between the germline ends. This CDR3 has 15 residues. Here the CDR3 DNA reads TGTGCCAGCAGCCTACGGGTGGGGCGAGCTGCCGAGCAGTACTTC. Its protein is CASSLRVGRAAEQYF.

This chain joins TRBV9 and TRBJ2-7; the match to TRBD2 covers 14 bases. Germline V lookup: CDR1 SGDLS, CDR2 YYNGEE. V lost 4 bases, J lost 5 bases, and 8 bases stayed unmatched. This CDR3 comprises 16 residues. The CDR3 bases are TGTGCCAGCAGCCCCCGGACTAGCGGGGGGCGCGACGAGCAGTACTTC. Its translation: CASSPRTSGGRDEQYF.

This clone was seen only once. The chain uses TRBV6-1 and TRBJ2-7; no clear D. V lost 2 bases to trimming and J lost 2 bases, with 7 bases between them. This CDR3 has 13 residues. The V gene's germline CDR1 is MNHNS and CDR2 SASEGT. The CDR3 DNA reads TGTGCCAGCAGTGAACGCCCAACCTACGAGCAGTACTTC. Translated, it gives CASSERPTYEQYF.

The chain employs TRBV5-5 and TRBJ1-1; TRBD1 aligns across 11 bases. Looked up from germline, CDR1 is SGHKS and CDR2 is YYEKEE (reference sequence). V lost 1 base to trimming and J lost 5 bases; unmatched junction nucleotides: 4. The CDR3 length is 15 residues. CDR3 in amino acids: CASSLPGQGVTEAFF. CDR3 bases: TGTGCCAGCAGCTTGCCGGGACAGGGGGTTACTGAAGCTTTCTTT.

This rearrangement joins TRBV7-2 to TRBJ1-3; D unresolved. Germline V gene sequence: CDR1 SGHTA, CDR2 FQGNSA. V lost 1 base, J lost 4 bases, and 17 bases lay in between. The CDR3 length is 17 residues. The DNA of the CDR3 is TGTGCCAGCAGCTTAGGGATAAGGGCAGGTACCGGAAACACCATATATTTT. Translated, it gives CASSLGIRAGTGNTIYF. Drawing the rest from reference TRBV7-2 and TRBJ1-3, the complete variable domain is GAGVSQSPSNKVTEKGKDVELRCDPISGHTALYWYRQSLGQGLEFLIYFQGNSAPDKSGLPSDRFSAERTGGSVSTLTIQRTQQEDSAVYLCASSLGIRAGTGNTIYFGEGSWLTVV.

This chain connects TRBV7-8 to TRBJ1-5; D gene unclear. The CDR3 length is 14 residues. Germline values: CDR1 SGHVS, CDR2 FQNEAQ. Trimming cost V 3 bases and J 4 bases, with 10 bases left between them. CDR3 nucleotides: TGTGCCAGCAGCTTCAAGGGAGTGAATCAGCCCCAGCATTTT. Protein: CASSFKGVNQPQHF.

The CDR3 sequence: CASSAGTGSTGELFF. The DNA of the CDR3 is TGTGCCAGCAGTGCCGGGACAGGGAGCACCGGGGAGCTGTTTTTT. The rearrangement joins TRBV6-4 to TRBJ2-2; 9 nucleotides align to TRBD1. The germline CDR1 and CDR2 sequences are MRHNA and SNTAGT. The CDR3 runs to 15 residues. After removal of 4 bases from V and 4 bases from J, the junction contained 4 bases not matched to a gene.

The chain is built from TRBV25-1 and TRBJ2-5; 8 bases are a match to TRBD1. V gave up 4 bases and J gave up 0 bases; unmatched junction bases: 1. This CDR3 has 14 amino acids. Germline loops: CDR1 MGHDK, CDR2 SYGVNS. CDR3 nucleotide sequence: TGTGCCAGCAGTGCGGACAGGGACCAAGAGACCCAGTACTTC. It yields the protein CASSADRDQETQYF.

This rearrangement joins TRBV6-5 to TRBJ2-5; D possibly corresponds to TRBD2 (5 bases). Germline lookup yields CDR1 MNHEY and CDR2 SVGAGI. V was cut by 6 bases and J by 7 bases, with 9 bases left in between. This CDR3 has 11 amino acids. CDR3 amino acids: CASRLEGTQYF. CDR3 bases: TGTGCCAGCAGGCTCGAGGGGACCCAGTACTTC.